This TCR beta chain is from a study of post-analysis software for immune sequencing data (dated by TCRdb to about 2015). About the investigation overall: Relapsing-remitting, secondary progressive and progressive-relapsing multiple sclerosis were recorded as disease courses, and subtype annotation was lacking for some patients. The patient repertoires were set against eleven to twelve previously published healthy control repertoires from donors whose ages ranged from roughly 6 to 27 years. A subset of samples was prepared in parallel using single-end sample barcoding, then pooled and co-amplified after Illumina adapter ligation. What the authors observed across the whole study: Patients showed significantly higher frequencies than controls for a handful of TRBV segments, among them TRBV5-6, TRBV5-1 and TRBV20-1. Direct clustering with F measure showed strong co-clustering of samples prepared in the same batch, prompting a batch-effect correction. Compared with controls, multiple sclerosis patients had significantly lower normalized Chao1 diversity, a finding suggesting substantial peripheral T-cell clonal expansion. The control group was slightly older than the multiple sclerosis patient group.

The time point label for this specimen denotes: second blood draw from one MS patient after hematopoietic stem cell transplantation. To demonstrate the VDJtools post-analysis software, TCR beta repertoires were profiled from the peripheral blood of 10 to 15 young patients with multiple sclerosis. Multiple sclerosis patients were children and adolescents aged about 6 to 17 years. Library preparation was by PCR. TCRdb names Illumina HiSeq 2500 as the instrument used. To reduce PCR and sequencing biases, unique molecular identifiers were built into the TCR beta cDNA libraries. Every 1 to 10 million input T cells yielded roughly 500,000 cDNA molecules, meaning each molecule approximated one T cell. The patient libraries were prepared and sequenced with the same protocol used for the earlier healthy control dataset. Within a given batch, samples were prepared together, multiplexed and sequenced on the same HiSeq lane. On the authors' methods: MIGEC handled the raw barcoded reads, throwing out single-read molecular identifier groups before consensus assembly and CDR3 extraction. Clonotype tables were post-analysed with VDJtools, and diversity was normalized by down-sampling all datasets to the smallest sample size. To correct batch-related cross-sample contamination, repertoire overlap clustering matched CDR3 amino acid sequences but not nucleotide sequences. TCRdb reprocessing: public reads trimmed at Q25 with fastp, clones called with MiXCR, in-frame beta chains kept. Rows are unified per CDR3 protein, each entry keeping the most common DNA and genes. These V and J calls rely on TCRdb rather than the paper's analysis. The sample includes some 160,000 distinct CDR3 sequences, with around 34% observed a single time. The top ten hold over 25% of the sample.

As to this clonotype: Its antigen specificity is not known. Qualities for individual bases were not recorded, and no much larger clone is one base off.

V is pruned by 2 bases and J by 3 bases, leaving 1 base of the junction without a gene match. The CDR3 numbers 13 residues from cysteine through phenylalanine. This entry keeps only the CDR3 DNA: 39 bases, framed from base 1. The specimen was blood, collected after autologous hematopoietic stem cell transplantation. The origin of this receptor is a girl aged 5 to 17 with multiple sclerosis. Donor details come from another sample of the same person, matched by shared clones. The chain employs TRBV12-3 or TRBV12-4 and TRBJ2-7, and 7 bases in between align with TRBD2. The CDR3 protein sequence reads: CASSLSGVYEQYF. The sequence in DNA is TGTGCCAGCAGTTTAAGCGGGGTCTACGAGCAGTACTTC.